This is a list of T cell receptor beta chains from one sample in a study of shared clonotypes between healthy human individuals. TCRdb keeps only in-frame clones here, not all; method: immunoSEQ multiplex PCR. The table has about a million clones, approximately 80% seen once. Sequenced input: memory CD4+ T cells sorted from blood. Receptors were obtained from a young man in good health. Each CDR3 is given with its conserved first and last residue. The D gene is left open where the match is weak. Part of the rows lack a size; the others show once, few, many or a class for expanded clones.

v_call	j_call	clone_size	d_call	cdr3_nt	cdr3_aa
TRBV28	TRBJ2-7	NA	TRBD1	TGTGCCAGCAGTCCTCTGGGACAGGGAGGAGAGCAGTACTTC	CASSPLGQGGEQYF
TRBV5-4	TRBJ2-3	NA	NA	TGTGCCAGCAGCCTCGACTGGACTAGCACAGATACGCAGTATTTT	CASSLDWTSTDTQYF
TRBV27	TRBJ2-5	NA	TRBD1	TGTGCCAGCGCACAGGGGTCTAATGGAGAGACCCAGTACTTC	CASAQGSNGETQYF
TRBV4-1	TRBJ1-5	NA	TRBD1	TGCGCCAGCAGCCAAGGTAGGGAGGGGACAGGGCATGATCAGCCCCAGCATTTT	CASSQGREGTGHDQPQHF
TRBV30	TRBJ2-7	NA	TRBD2	TGTGCCTGGGACGGGGGGTTCGCGAGCGAGCAGTACTTC	CAWDGGFASEQYF
TRBV19	TRBJ1-5	few	NA	TGTGCCAGTAGTATCGAGGCCCGGGTAGGGGGCAATCAGCCCCAGCATTTT	CASSIEARVGGNQPQHF
TRBV19	TRBJ2-7	NA	NA	TGTGCCACAGGTCCCCCGTTTGCCAGGGGCTACGAGCAGTACTTC	CATGPPFARGYEQYF
TRBV30	TRBJ2-1	NA	TRBD1	TGTGCCTGGAGTGTAGGCGCCGGGACAGGGACTGTCGATGAGCAGTTCTTC	CAWSVGAGTGTVDEQFF
TRBV18	TRBJ2-1	NA	NA	TGTGCCAGCTCACCGGGTGGGGGGTTTAACTACAATGAGCAGTTCTTC	CASSPGGGFNYNEQFF
TRBV9	TRBJ2-7	NA	NA	TGTGCCAGCAGCGTAGCCGGGACATCCTACGAGCAGTACTTC	CASSVAGTSYEQYF
TRBV11-3	TRBJ1-1	NA	TRBD1	TGTGCCAGCAGCCAAGAGGACAGGGAAGCTTTCTTT	CASSQEDREAFF
TRBV7-2	TRBJ2-3	NA	NA	TGTGCCAGCAGCTTAGGGGCTCACCTAGGCACAGATACGCAGTATTTT	CASSLGAHLGTDTQYF
TRBV10-3	TRBJ2-2	NA	NA	TGTGCCATCAGTGATAAGGACCAGCGGGTGTCCGGGGAGCTGTTTTTT	CAISDKDQRVSGELFF
TRBV11-2	TRBJ1-1	NA	TRBD1	TGTGCCAGCAGCTTTTCAGGGGGGAACACTGAAGCTTTCTTT	CASSFSGGNTEAFF
TRBV4-1	TRBJ2-1	NA	NA	TGCGCCAGCAGCCCATCCGGGACACCCTCGAATGAGCAGTTCTTC	CASSPSGTPSNEQFF
TRBV5-4	TRBJ1-2	NA	NA	TGTGCCAGCAGTCCCAGGGCGGACGTCTATGGCTACACCTTC	CASSPRADVYGYTF
TRBV19	TRBJ2-1	NA	NA	TGTGCCAGTAGTATAAATGGGTACAATGAGCAGTTCTTC	CASSINGYNEQFF
TRBV28	TRBJ1-1	NA	NA	TGTGCCAGCAGTCTAAAATTCCGGGCTTTCTTT	CASSLKFRAFF
TRBV6-1	TRBJ1-3	NA	NA	TGTGCCAGCAGTGAGTGGACAGAAAAATCATCTGGAAACACCATATATTTT	CASSEWTEKSSGNTIYF
TRBV7-2	TRBJ2-1	NA	NA	TGTGCCAGCAGCGTATTTTCGGGGTTGTACTCCTACAATGAGCAGTTCTTC	CASSVFSGLYSYNEQFF
TRBV25-1	TRBJ2-3	few	NA	TGTGCCAGCAGTGATCCTAGGACCCCTGGGGTCACAGATACGCAGTATTTT	CASSDPRTPGVTDTQYF
TRBV7-8	TRBJ1-6	NA	TRBD1	TGTGCCAGCAGCTTAGGAGGGACAGTAAATTCACCCCTCCACTTT	CASSLGGTVNSPLHF
TRBV6-6	TRBJ2-7	once	TRBD2	TGTGCCAGCAGTACCGATCTGGGGGGGGTCTCCTACGAGCAGTACTTC	CASSTDLGGVSYEQYF
TRBV4-3	TRBJ2-2	NA	NA	TGCGCCAGCAGCCAAGATCACAGGACGGCGAACACCGGGGAGCTGTTTTTT	CASSQDHRTANTGELFF
TRBV2	TRBJ2-3	NA	TRBD1	TGTGCCACTGACAGGGGTAGCACAGATACGCAGTATTTT	CATDRGSTDTQYF
TRBV27	TRBJ1-2	NA	NA	TGTGCCAGCAGTTCCCAAGAAAACCGGGAGGTTAACTATGGCTACACCTTC	CASSSQENREVNYGYTF
TRBV15	TRBJ1-6	NA	TRBD1	TGTGCCACCAGCAGAGATCAGGGGGTGGGTAATTCACCCCTCCACTTT	CATSRDQGVGNSPLHF
TRBV10-3	TRBJ2-1	NA	TRBD2	TGTGCCATCAGTGAGAACCCCCTTGCCCTAGCGGCCCCCAATGAGCAGTTCTTC	CAISENPLALAAPNEQFF
TRBV28	TRBJ2-1	NA	TRBD2	TGTGCCAGCAGTCTACAATCCCTCGGGGGGGACAATGAGCAGTTCTTC	CASSLQSLGGDNEQFF
TRBV25-1	TRBJ1-1	NA	TRBD1	TGTGCCAGCAGTGAGACAGGGAGCACTGAAGCTTTCTTT	CASSETGSTEAFF
TRBV15	TRBJ1-2	NA	NA	TGTGCCACCAGCAGCCAGGCCGACTATGGCTACACCTTC	CATSSQADYGYTF
TRBV6-1	TRBJ1-5	NA	TRBD1	TGTGCCAGCAGTGAATTATTAGGGGGCGGGGGGCCCCAGCATTTT	CASSELLGGGGPQHF
TRBV12-5	TRBJ2-1	NA	TRBD2	TGTGCTAGTGGTTTGGTAGCGGGAGGGCAGCGGGAGCAGTTCTTC	CASGLVAGGQREQFF
TRBV30	TRBJ2-5	NA	NA	TGTGCCTGGGGACAGCGTTGGAGAGGGCAAGAGACCCAGTACTTC	CAWGQRWRGQETQYF